The rows below give T cell receptor beta chains drawn from one sample of a study of OX40 agonist ivuxolimab in advanced cancers. Assay used: immunoSEQ multiplex PCR; TCRdb lists only in-frame clones, some missing. The sample has about 83,000 clones, around 85% seen once; the top ten hold around 7.3%. The sequencing here drew on CD4+ or CD8+ T cells sorted from blood, taken in a trial of the OX40 agonist ivuxolimab. The receptors come from an adult with an advanced solid tumor such as melanoma, head and neck, liver or kidney cancer. Both conserved end residues are part of each CDR3. D genes are given only for firm matches. Where a row states a size, it is once, few, many or the class of an expanded clone; other rows omit it.

V: TRBV6-6; D: .; J: TRBJ1-2; size: .; CDR3: CASRQGVAAYGYTF; DNA: TGTGCCAGCAGACAGGGTGTGGCGGCCTATGGCTACACCTTC
V: TRBV7-3; D: .; J: TRBJ2-5; size: .; CDR3: CASSPGTHRKETQYF; DNA: TGTGCCAGCAGCCCCGGGACCCATAGAAAAGAGACCCAGTACTTC
V: TRBV11-3; D: .; J: TRBJ2-2; size: .; CDR3: CASSPQGNTGELFF; DNA: TGTGCCAGCAGCCCACAGGGGAACACCGGGGAGCTGTTTTTT
V: TRBV11-3; D: TRBD2; J: TRBJ2-5; size: .; CDR3: CASSSSGGWETQYF; DNA: TGTGCCAGCAGTAGTAGCGGGGGGTGGGAGACCCAGTACTTC
V: TRBV11-3; D: TRBD2; J: TRBJ2-1; size: .; CDR3: CASSLEPSGVYNEQFF; DNA: TGTGCCAGCAGCTTAGAGCCTAGCGGGGTCTACAATGAGCAGTTCTTC
V: TRBV10-3; D: .; J: TRBJ2-1; size: .; CDR3: CAISEATTYNEQFF; DNA: TGTGCCATCAGTGAGGCGACTACCTACAATGAGCAGTTCTTC
V: TRBV19; D: .; J: TRBJ1-2; size: few; CDR3: CASSLLLPGYGYTF; DNA: TGTGCCAGTAGCCTCCTACTCCCGGGGTATGGCTACACCTTC
V: TRBV7-9; D: .; J: TRBJ2-6; size: once; CDR3: CASSLAMGNSGANVLTF; DNA: TGTGCCAGCAGCTTAGCAATGGGGAACTCTGGGGCCAACGTCCTGACTTTC
V: TRBV6-6; D: .; J: TRBJ1-5; size: .; CDR3: CASSYGLISNQPQHF; DNA: TGTGCCAGCAGTTACGGATTGATTAGCAATCAGCCCCAGCATTTT
V: TRBV7-9; D: TRBD1; J: TRBJ1-3; size: .; CDR3: CASSLETGALSGNTIYF; DNA: TGTGCCAGCAGCTTAGAAACAGGGGCACTCTCTGGAAACACCATATATTTT
V: TRBV27; D: .; J: TRBJ1-4; size: .; CDR3: CASSKSVQNAGSNEKLFF; DNA: TGTGCCAGCAGTAAATCGGTCCAAAATGCGGGGAGTAATGAAAAACTGTTTTTT
V: TRBV5-1; D: TRBD1; J: TRBJ2-7; size: .; CDR3: CASSLVHRGREQYF; DNA: TGCGCCAGCAGCTTGGTCCACAGGGGACGGGAGCAGTACTTC
V: TRBV9; D: .; J: TRBJ2-7; size: .; CDR3: CASSVDGRGSYEQYF; DNA: TGTGCCAGCAGCGTAGACGGCAGGGGTTCCTACGAGCAGTACTTC
V: TRBV18; D: TRBD1; J: TRBJ2-3; size: .; CDR3: CASSPDRGGTDTQYF; DNA: TGTGCCAGCTCACCGGACAGGGGTGGCACAGATACGCAGTATTTT
V: TRBV15; D: .; J: TRBJ1-6; size: .; CDR3: CATSRGGGEGAPLHF; DNA: TGTGCCACCAGCAGAGGAGGGGGGGAGGGGGCACCCCTCCACTTT
V: TRBV7-8; D: .; J: TRBJ2-1; size: .; CDR3: CASSLKGANEQFF; DNA: TGTGCCAGCAGCTTAAAAGGGGCAAATGAGCAGTTCTTC
V: TRBV9; D: .; J: TRBJ1-2; size: .; CDR3: CASSVAFSWGPPSGYGYTF; DNA: TGTGCCAGCAGCGTAGCATTTTCATGGGGCCCCCCGTCGGGCTATGGCTACACCTTC
V: TRBV7-2; D: .; J: TRBJ1-2; size: .; CDR3: CASSFTGDNYGYTF; DNA: TGTGCCAGCAGCTTCACAGGAGATAACTATGGCTACACCTTC
V: TRBV5-1; D: TRBD2; J: TRBJ2-7; size: .; CDR3: CASSWGGGSYEQYF; DNA: TGCGCCAGCAGCTGGGGCGGGGGCTCCTACGAGCAGTACTTC
V: TRBV7-9; D: .; J: TRBJ1-2; size: few; CDR3: CASSFTEYGYTF; DNA: TGTGCCAGCAGCTTCACAGAGTATGGCTACACCTTC
V: TRBV6-6; D: .; J: TRBJ2-5; size: .; CDR3: CASNFQGETQYF; DNA: TGTGCCAGCAATTTCCAGGGGGAGACCCAGTACTTC
V: TRBV2; D: .; J: TRBJ1-4; size: .; CDR3: CASSEDRKLFF; DNA: TGTGCCAGCAGTGAAGACCGGAAACTGTTTTTT
V: TRBV7-9; D: TRBD1; J: TRBJ1-2; size: few; CDR3: CASSYGTDGYTF; DNA: TGTGCCAGCAGTTATGGGACAGATGGCTACACCTTC
V: TRBV6-1; D: TRBD1; J: TRBJ1-2; size: .; CDR3: CASSETGRSNYGYTF; DNA: TGTGCCAGCAGTGAGACAGGGAGGAGTAACTATGGCTACACCTTC
V: TRBV6-4; D: .; J: TRBJ1-5; size: .; CDR3: CASSIKGPRNQPQHF; DNA: TGTGCCAGCAGTATAAAGGGACCGCGCAATCAGCCCCAGCATTTT
V: TRBV28; D: TRBD1; J: TRBJ1-6; size: .; CDR3: CASSPGTVYNSPLHF; DNA: TGTGCCAGCAGTCCCGGGACAGTCTATAATTCACCCCTCCACTTT
V: TRBV2; D: .; J: TRBJ1-6; size: .; CDR3: CASIDRFLNSPLHF; DNA: TGTGCCAGCATTGATAGGTTCCTTAATTCACCCCTCCACTTT
V: TRBV6-6; D: TRBD1; J: TRBJ1-5; size: .; CDR3: CASSSPGQGHQPQHF; DNA: TGTGCCAGCAGTTCTCCGGGACAGGGTCATCAGCCCCAGCATTTT
V: TRBV30; D: .; J: TRBJ2-3; size: .; CDR3: CAWSMGGGGTDTQYF; DNA: TGTGCCTGGAGTATGGGAGGAGGCGGCACAGATACGCAGTATTTT
V: TRBV4-3; D: TRBD2; J: TRBJ2-1; size: .; CDR3: CASSHGLAGGSYNEQFF; DNA: TGCGCCAGCAGCCACGGACTAGCGGGAGGCTCCTACAATGAGCAGTTCTTC
V: TRBV6-1; D: TRBD1; J: TRBJ1-1; size: .; CDR3: CASRRQGLDTEAFF; DNA: TGTGCCAGCAGAAGACAGGGCCTGGACACTGAAGCTTTCTTT
V: TRBV5-1; D: .; J: TRBJ2-1; size: .; CDR3: CASSLTVSSYNEQFF; DNA: TGCGCCAGCAGCTTGACTGTGAGCTCCTACAATGAGCAGTTCTTC
V: TRBV11-3; D: .; J: TRBJ2-7; size: .; CDR3: CASSPGPARSYEQYF; DNA: TGTGCCAGCAGCCCCGGACCGGCTCGCTCCTACGAGCAGTACTTC
V: TRBV19; D: TRBD1; J: TRBJ1-1; size: .; CDR3: CATTDRYTEAFF; DNA: TGTGCCACTACGGACAGGTACACTGAAGCTTTCTTT
V: TRBV7-2; D: .; J: TRBJ1-2; size: .; CDR3: CASSLGGTASRGYTF; DNA: TGTGCCAGCAGCTTAGGGGGAACGGCCTCCAGGGGCTACACCTTC
V: TRBV25-1; D: .; J: TRBJ2-1; size: .; CDR3: CASSEARLWGNEQFF; DNA: TGTGCCAGCAGTGAAGCGAGACTTTGGGGGAATGAGCAGTTCTTC
V: TRBV29-1; D: .; J: TRBJ2-5; size: .; CDR3: CSVEEDPGTQYF; DNA: TGCAGCGTTGAAGAGGATCCAGGGACCCAGTACTTC
V: TRBV11-3; D: .; J: TRBJ2-2; size: .; CDR3: CASSLGVGTNTGELFF; DNA: TGTGCCAGCAGCCTGGGGGTGGGGACGAACACCGGGGAGCTGTTTTTT
V: TRBV25-1; D: .; J: TRBJ2-1; size: .; CDR3: CASSVFGGGYNEQFF; DNA: TGTGCCAGCAGCGTATTCGGGGGAGGTTACAATGAGCAGTTCTTC
V: TRBV18; D: TRBD2; J: TRBJ2-7; size: few; CDR3: CASSPPTSGGYEQYF; DNA: TGTGCCAGCTCACCACCGACTAGCGGGGGGTACGAGCAGTACTTC
V: TRBV6-6; D: .; J: TRBJ2-3; size: .; CDR3: CASSRGDVSDTQYF; DNA: TGTGCCAGCAGCCGTGGAGATGTCTCTGATACGCAGTATTTT
V: TRBV25-1; D: .; J: TRBJ2-2; size: .; CDR3: CASSAQSANTGELFF; DNA: TGTGCCAGCAGTGCCCAGTCAGCGAACACCGGGGAGCTGTTTTTT
V: TRBV4-2; D: .; J: TRBJ1-2; size: .; CDR3: CASSPASGNYGYTF; DNA: TGTGCCAGCAGCCCCGCCTCGGGTAACTATGGCTACACCTTC
V: TRBV18; D: TRBD2; J: TRBJ2-1; size: .; CDR3: CASSASGGAYNEQFF; DNA: TGTGCCAGCTCTGCCAGCGGGGGCGCATACAATGAGCAGTTCTTC
V: TRBV2; D: .; J: TRBJ2-7; size: .; CDR3: CASSVGGRSYEQYF; DNA: TGTGCCAGCAGTGTAGGGGGGAGATCCTACGAGCAGTACTTC
V: TRBV19; D: .; J: TRBJ1-1; size: .; CDR3: CASSPGDTEAFF; DNA: TGTGCCAGTAGTCCGGGGGACACTGAAGCTTTCTTT
V: TRBV5-4; D: .; J: TRBJ2-5; size: once; CDR3: CASSRGYQETQYF; DNA: TGTGCCAGCAGCCGGGGATATCAAGAGACCCAGTACTTC
V: TRBV30; D: TRBD2; J: TRBJ2-3; size: .; CDR3: CAWSVLRTSGSSDTQYF; DNA: TGTGCCTGGAGTGTACTTAGGACTAGCGGGAGTTCAGATACGCAGTATTTT
V: TRBV9; D: TRBD2; J: TRBJ2-2; size: .; CDR3: CASSRSGRAYTGELFF; DNA: TGTGCCAGCAGCCGTAGCGGGAGGGCGTACACCGGGGAGCTGTTTTTT
V: TRBV7-9; D: .; J: TRBJ2-5; size: .; CDR3: CASSLGLQETQYF; DNA: TGTGCCAGCAGCTTAGGTCTCCAAGAGACCCAGTACTTC
V: TRBV11-2; D: .; J: TRBJ1-1; size: .; CDR3: CASSMKNTEAFF; DNA: TGTGCCAGCAGCATGAAGAACACTGAAGCTTTCTTT
V: TRBV6-1; D: .; J: TRBJ1-1; size: .; CDR3: CASSAPTRANTEAFF; DNA: TGTGCCAGCAGTGCCCCAACAAGGGCGAACACTGAAGCTTTCTTT
V: TRBV27; D: .; J: TRBJ2-2; size: .; CDR3: CASSQTQGGTGELFF; DNA: TGTGCCAGCAGTCAAACACAGGGAGGGACCGGGGAGCTGTTTTTT
V: TRBV19; D: .; J: TRBJ2-3; size: .; CDR3: CASTLGGEDTQYF; DNA: TGTGCCAGCACGTTGGGGGGAGAAGATACGCAGTATTTT
V: TRBV6-1; D: TRBD1; J: TRBJ2-2; size: few; CDR3: CASSEEIGTGTTGELFF; DNA: TGTGCCAGCAGTGAAGAAATAGGGACAGGAACCACCGGGGAGCTGTTTTTT
V: TRBV4-1; D: .; J: TRBJ1-3; size: .; CDR3: CASSLNLDSGNTIYF; DNA: TGCGCCAGCAGCCTTAACCTGGACTCTGGAAACACCATATATTTT
V: TRBV4-1; D: TRBD2; J: TRBJ2-1; size: .; CDR3: CASSPTTAGRDNEQFF; DNA: TGCGCCAGCAGCCCTACAACGGCCGGGAGGGATAATGAGCAGTTCTTC
V: TRBV7-8; D: .; J: TRBJ1-2; size: .; CDR3: CASSYERNYGYTF; DNA: TGTGCCAGCAGCTACGAGAGGAACTATGGCTACACCTTC
V: TRBV18; D: .; J: TRBJ2-3; size: .; CDR3: CASSNSYTDTQYF; DNA: TGTGCCAGCTCAAATTCATACACAGATACGCAGTATTTT